The entry that follows covers one T cell receptor beta chain sequence. In the original processing: By means of reference gene primer amplification, nucleated cell counts were estimated. TCRdb keeps only in-frame clones here, not all; method: immunoSEQ multiplex PCR. V and J calls and clone size are copied from that table; D and trimming were computed from the DNA. Altogether 250,000 to 300,000 clones are present, roughly 85% being singletons, with the ten largest covering 3%. The CDR3 loop spans 14 amino acids. The V end was cut by 1 base, the J end by 6 bases, with 10 bases between. CDR1 and CDR2 from the germline V gene are SGHTA and FQGNSA. These data are taken from a study of blood T cell repertoires in COVID-19. Study in general: PBMCs, B-cell-depleted T cells, or T cells provided the cDNA or gDNA that made up the material.

Input material: peripheral blood. The receptor was isolated from a woman in her 30s with active or convalescent COVID-19. The rearrangement joins TRBV7-2 to TRBJ1-5; D remains unclear. As DNA, the CDR3 is TGTGCCAGCAGCTTAGGAGGTAGCCCTCAGCCCCAGCATTTT. Amino acids: CASSLGGSPQPQHF.